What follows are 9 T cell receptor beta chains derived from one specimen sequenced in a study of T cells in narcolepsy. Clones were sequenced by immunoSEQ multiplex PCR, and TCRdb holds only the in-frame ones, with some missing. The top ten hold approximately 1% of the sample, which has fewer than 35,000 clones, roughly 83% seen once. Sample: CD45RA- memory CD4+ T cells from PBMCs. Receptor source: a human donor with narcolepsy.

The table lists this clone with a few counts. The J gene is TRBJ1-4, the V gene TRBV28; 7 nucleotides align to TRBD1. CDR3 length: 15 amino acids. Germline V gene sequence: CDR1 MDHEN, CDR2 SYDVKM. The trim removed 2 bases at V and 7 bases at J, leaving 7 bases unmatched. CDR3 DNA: TGTGCCAGCAGTTTACCTACAGGGGAATTTGAAAAACTGTTTTTT. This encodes CASSLPTGEFEKLFF.

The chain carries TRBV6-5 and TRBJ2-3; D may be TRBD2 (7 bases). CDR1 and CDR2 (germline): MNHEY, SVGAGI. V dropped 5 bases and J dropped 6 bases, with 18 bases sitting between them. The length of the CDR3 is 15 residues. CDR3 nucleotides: TGTGCCAGCAGTCGAGGGGGAGGGATAACGGATACGCAGTATTTT. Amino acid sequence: CASSRGGGITDTQYF.

In nucleotides, the CDR3 is TGTGCCTGTAGCGGACTAGCGATCACCGGGGAGCTGTTTTTT. It encodes CACSGLAITGELFF. The J gene is TRBJ2-2, the V gene TRBV30, with TRBD2 matching 9 bases. The CDR3 has 14 residues. Germline V lookup: CDR1 GTSNPN, CDR2 SVGIG (reference sequence). Trimming at V came to 6 bases and at J to 4 bases, leaving 6 bases not matched to a gene.

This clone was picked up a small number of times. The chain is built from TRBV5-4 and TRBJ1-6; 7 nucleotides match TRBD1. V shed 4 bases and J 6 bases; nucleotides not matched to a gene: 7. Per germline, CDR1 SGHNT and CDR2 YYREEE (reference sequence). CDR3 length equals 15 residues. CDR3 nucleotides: TGTGCCAGCAGCCCAGGGACAGTACCTAATTCACCCCTCCACTTT. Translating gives CASSPGTVPNSPLHF.

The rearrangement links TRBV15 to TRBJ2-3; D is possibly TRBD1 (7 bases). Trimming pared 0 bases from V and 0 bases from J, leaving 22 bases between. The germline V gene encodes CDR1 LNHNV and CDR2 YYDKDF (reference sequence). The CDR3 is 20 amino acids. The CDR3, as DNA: TGTGCCACCAGCAGAGATCTTGGGGCGGAGGGGGCGGCTAGCACAGATACGCAGTATTTT. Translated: CATSRDLGAEGAASTDTQYF.

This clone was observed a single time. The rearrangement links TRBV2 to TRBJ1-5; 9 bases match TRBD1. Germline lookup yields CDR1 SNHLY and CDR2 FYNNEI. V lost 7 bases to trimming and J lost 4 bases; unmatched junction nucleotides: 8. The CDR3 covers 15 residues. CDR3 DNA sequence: TGTGCCAGCAAGGGACAGGGATCACGAAATCAGCCCCAGCATTTT. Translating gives CASKGQGSRNQPQHF.

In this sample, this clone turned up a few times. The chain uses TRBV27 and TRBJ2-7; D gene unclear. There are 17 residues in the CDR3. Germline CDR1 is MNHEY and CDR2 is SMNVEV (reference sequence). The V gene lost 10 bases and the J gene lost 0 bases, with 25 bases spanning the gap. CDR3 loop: CAIWVLPMGSFSYEQYF. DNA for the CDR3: TGTGCCATCTGGGTACTTCCGATGGGTTCGTTCTCCTACGAGCAGTACTTC.

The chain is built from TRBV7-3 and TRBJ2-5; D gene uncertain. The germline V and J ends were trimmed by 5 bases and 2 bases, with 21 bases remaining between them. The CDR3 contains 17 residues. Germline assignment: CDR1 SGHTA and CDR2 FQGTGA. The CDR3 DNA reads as TGTGCCAGCAGCCATCTCAACGGGCAGGAAAAACAAGAGACCCAGTACTTC. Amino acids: CASSHLNGQEKQETQYF. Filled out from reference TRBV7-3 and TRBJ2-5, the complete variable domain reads GAGVSQTPSNKVTEKGKYVELRCDPISGHTALYWYRQSLGQGPEFLIYFQGTGAADDSGLPNDRFFAVRPEGSVSTLKIQRTERGDSAVYLCASSHLNGQEKQETQYFGPGTRLLVL.

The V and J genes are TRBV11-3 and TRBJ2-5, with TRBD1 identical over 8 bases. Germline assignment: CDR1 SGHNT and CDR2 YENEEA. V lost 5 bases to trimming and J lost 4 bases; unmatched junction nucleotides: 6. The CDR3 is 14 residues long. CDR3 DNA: TGTGCCAGCAGCCCAGGACAGGGCGGAGAGACCCAGTACTTC. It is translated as CASSPGQGGETQYF.